The T cell receptor beta chain under discussion was sequenced for a study of CD4 T cell repertoires in COVID-19. CDR3 length: 19 residues. V lost 2 bases, J lost 4 bases, and 7 bases stayed unmatched. Germline-derived CDR1 and CDR2 are KGHDR and SFDVKD. Clones were read by immunoSEQ multiplex PCR, and TCRdb kept only the in-frame ones, dropping some. The sample shows 65,000 to 95,000 clones, around four fifths of them seen only once. The clonotype comes from a human donor who had COVID-19. This sample comprised CD4+ T cells from peripheral blood, obtained after recovery from COVID-19. The chain links TRBV24-1 to TRBJ2-2; 15 bases line up with TRBD2. The CDR3 bases are TGTGCCACCAGTGATTCCGGGACTAGCGGGAGGCCTCTCACCGGGGAGCTGTTTTTT. Its translation is CATSDSGTSGRPLTGELFF.